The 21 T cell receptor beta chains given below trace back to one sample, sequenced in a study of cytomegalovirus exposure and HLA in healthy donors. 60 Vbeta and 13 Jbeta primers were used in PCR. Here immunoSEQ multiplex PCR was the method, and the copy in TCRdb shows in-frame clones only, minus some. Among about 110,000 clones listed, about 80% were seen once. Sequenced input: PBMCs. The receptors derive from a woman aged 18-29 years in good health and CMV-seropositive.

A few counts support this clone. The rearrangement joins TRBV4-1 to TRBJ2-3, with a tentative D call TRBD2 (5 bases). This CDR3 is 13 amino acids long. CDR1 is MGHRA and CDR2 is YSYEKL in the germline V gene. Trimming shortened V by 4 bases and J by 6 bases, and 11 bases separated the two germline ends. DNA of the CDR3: TGCGCCAGCAGCCCGAGGGAAGGGGATACGCAGTATTTT. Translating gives CASSPREGDTQYF.

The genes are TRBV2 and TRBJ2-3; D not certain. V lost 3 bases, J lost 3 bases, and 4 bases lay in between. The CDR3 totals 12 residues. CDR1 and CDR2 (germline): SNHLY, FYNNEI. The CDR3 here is CASSESTDTQYF. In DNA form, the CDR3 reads TGTGCCAGCAGTGAGTCGACAGATACGCAGTATTTT.

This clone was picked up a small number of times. CDR3 sequence reads: CASKEGRGRGSNTEAFF. The CDR3 DNA reads TGTGCCAGCAAGGAAGGCAGGGGGCGCGGGTCGAACACTGAAGCTTTCTTT. This chain connects TRBV25-1 to TRBJ1-1; 8 bases are shared with TRBD1. J lost 1 base, V lost 7 bases, and 14 bases had no gene match. The CDR3 is made up of 17 amino acids. The V gene's germline CDR1 is MGHDK and CDR2 SYGVNS. Based on the CDR3 plus reference TRBV25-1 and TRBJ1-1, the full variable domain is EADIYQTPRYLVIGTGKKITLECSQTMGHDKMYWYQQDPGMELHLIHYSYGVNSTEKGDLSSESTVSRIRTEHFPLTLESARPSHTSQYLCASKEGRGRGSNTEAFFGQGTRLTVV.

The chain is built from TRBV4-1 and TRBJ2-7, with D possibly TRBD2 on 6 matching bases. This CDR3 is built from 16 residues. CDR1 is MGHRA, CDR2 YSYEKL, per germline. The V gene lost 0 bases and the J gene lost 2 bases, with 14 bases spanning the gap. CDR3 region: CASSQDRGSGTYEQYF. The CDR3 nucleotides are TGCGCCAGCAGCCAAGATCGTGGTAGCGGTACCTACGAGCAGTACTTC.

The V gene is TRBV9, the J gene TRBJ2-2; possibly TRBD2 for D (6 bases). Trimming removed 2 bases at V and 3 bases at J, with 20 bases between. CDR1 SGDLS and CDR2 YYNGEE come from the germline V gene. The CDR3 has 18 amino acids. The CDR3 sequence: CASSVEGGPEVDTGELFF. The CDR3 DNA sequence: TGTGCCAGCAGCGTCGAAGGAGGGCCAGAGGTCGACACCGGGGAGCTGTTTTTT.

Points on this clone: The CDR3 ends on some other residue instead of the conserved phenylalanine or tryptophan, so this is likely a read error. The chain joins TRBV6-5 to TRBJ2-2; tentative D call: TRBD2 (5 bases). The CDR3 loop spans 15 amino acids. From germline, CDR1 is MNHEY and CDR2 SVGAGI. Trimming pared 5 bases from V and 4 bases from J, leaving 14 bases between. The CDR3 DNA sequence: TGTGCCAGCAGTCGAGGGTCTAGCAGCACCGGGGAGCTGTTTTTG. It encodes CASSRGSSSTGELFL.

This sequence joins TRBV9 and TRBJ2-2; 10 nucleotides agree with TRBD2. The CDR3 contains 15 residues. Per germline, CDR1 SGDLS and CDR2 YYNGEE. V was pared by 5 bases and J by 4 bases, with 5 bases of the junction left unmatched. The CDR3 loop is CASRPGLAATGELFF. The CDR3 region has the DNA TGTGCCAGCAGACCTGGACTAGCGGCCACCGGGGAGCTGTTTTTT.

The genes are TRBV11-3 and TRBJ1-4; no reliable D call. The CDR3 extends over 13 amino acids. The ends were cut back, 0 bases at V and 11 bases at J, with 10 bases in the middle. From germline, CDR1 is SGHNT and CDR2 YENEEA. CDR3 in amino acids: CASSLEVGGKLFF. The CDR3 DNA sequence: TGTGCCAGCAGCTTAGAAGTTGGCGGGAAACTGTTTTTT.

CDR3 in amino acids: CAGNREGGGTGELFF. The CDR3 coding sequence is TGTGCCGGCAACCGGGAGGGAGGGGGCACCGGGGAGCTGTTTTTT. The rearrangement uses TRBV30 and TRBJ2-2, with TRBD2 identical over 8 bases. With V trimmed by 8 bases and J by 4 bases, 12 bases remained unmatched. The CDR3 totals 15 residues. Germline-derived CDR1 and CDR2 are GTSNPN and SVGIG (reference sequence).

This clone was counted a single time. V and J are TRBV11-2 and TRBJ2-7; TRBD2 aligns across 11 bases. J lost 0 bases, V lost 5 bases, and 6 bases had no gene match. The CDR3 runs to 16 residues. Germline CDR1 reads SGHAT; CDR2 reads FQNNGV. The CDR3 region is CASSLTGLAGSYEQYF. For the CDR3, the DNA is TGTGCCAGCAGCCTCACCGGACTAGCGGGCTCCTACGAGCAGTACTTC.

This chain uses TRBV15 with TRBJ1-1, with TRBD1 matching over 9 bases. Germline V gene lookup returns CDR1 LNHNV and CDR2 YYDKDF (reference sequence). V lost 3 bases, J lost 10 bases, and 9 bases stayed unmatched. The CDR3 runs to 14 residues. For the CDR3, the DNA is TGTGCCACCAGCAGCCTAAACCCGGGACAGGGAGCTTTCTTT. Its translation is CATSSLNPGQGAFF.

This chain's CDR3 is CASSPRGNPNTEAFF. The DNA of the CDR3 is TGTGCCAGCAGCCCTCGGGGGAACCCGAACACTGAAGCTTTCTTT. The rearrangement links TRBV11-2 to TRBJ1-1, with D perhaps TRBD1 (5 bases). The germline V and J ends were trimmed by 5 bases and 1 base, with 14 bases remaining between them. Germline CDR1 is SGHAT and CDR2 is FQNNGV. The CDR3 covers 15 residues. Complete variable domain (other parts from reference TRBV11-2 and TRBJ1-1): EAGVAQSPRYKIIEKRQSVAFWCNPISGHATLYWYQQILGQGPKLLIQFQNNGVVDDSQLPKDRFSAERLKGVDSTLKIQPAKLEDSAVYLCASSPRGNPNTEAFFGQGTRLTVV.

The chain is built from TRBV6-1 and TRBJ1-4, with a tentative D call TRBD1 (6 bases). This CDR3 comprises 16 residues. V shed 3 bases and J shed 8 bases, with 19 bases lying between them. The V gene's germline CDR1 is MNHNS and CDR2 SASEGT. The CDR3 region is CASSEVLTGAREKLFF. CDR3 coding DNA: TGTGCCAGCAGTGAGGTGTTGACAGGCGCCCGCGAAAAACTGTTTTTT.

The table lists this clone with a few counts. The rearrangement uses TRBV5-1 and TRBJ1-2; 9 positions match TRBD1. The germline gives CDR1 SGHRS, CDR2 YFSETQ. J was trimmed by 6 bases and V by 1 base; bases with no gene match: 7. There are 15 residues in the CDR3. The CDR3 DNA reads TGCGCCAGCAGCTTGTTTGGGACAGGGTCGCATGGCTACACCTTC. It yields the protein CASSLFGTGSHGYTF.

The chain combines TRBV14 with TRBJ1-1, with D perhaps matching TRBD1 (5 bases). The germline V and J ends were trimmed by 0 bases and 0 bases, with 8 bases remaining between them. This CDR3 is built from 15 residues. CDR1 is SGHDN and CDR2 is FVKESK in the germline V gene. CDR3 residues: CASSQEQGLNTEAFF. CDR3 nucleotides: TGTGCCAGCAGCCAAGAGCAGGGTCTGAACACTGAAGCTTTCTTT.

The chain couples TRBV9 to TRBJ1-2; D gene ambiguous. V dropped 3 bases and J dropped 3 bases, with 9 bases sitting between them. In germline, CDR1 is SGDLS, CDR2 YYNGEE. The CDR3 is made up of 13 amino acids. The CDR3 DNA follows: TGTGCCAGCAGCGCCGTGAACTACTATGGCTACACCTTC. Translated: CASSAVNYYGYTF.

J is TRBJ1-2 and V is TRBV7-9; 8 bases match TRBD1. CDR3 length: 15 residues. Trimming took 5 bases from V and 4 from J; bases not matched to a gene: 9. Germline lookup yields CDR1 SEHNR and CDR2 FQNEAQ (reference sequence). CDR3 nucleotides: TGTGCCAGCAGCCGAACGACAGGGGAGGCCTATGGCTACACCTTC. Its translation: CASSRTTGEAYGYTF.

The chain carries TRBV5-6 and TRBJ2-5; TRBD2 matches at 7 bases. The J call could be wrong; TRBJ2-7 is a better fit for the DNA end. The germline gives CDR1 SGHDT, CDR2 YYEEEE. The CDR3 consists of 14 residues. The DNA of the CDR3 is TGTGCCAGCAGCTTAGGAGCGGGGTCCTACGAGCAGTACTTC. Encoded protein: CASSLGAGSYEQYF.

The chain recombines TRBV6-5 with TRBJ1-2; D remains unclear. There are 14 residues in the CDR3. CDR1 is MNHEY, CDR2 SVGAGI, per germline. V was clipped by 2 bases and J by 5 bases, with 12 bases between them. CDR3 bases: TGTGCCAGCAGTTACGTGCGGGGTTTATATGGCTACACCTTC. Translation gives CASSYVRGLYGYTF.

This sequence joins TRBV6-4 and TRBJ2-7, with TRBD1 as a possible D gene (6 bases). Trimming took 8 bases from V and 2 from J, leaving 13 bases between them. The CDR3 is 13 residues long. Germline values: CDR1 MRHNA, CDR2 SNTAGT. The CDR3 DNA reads TGTGCCAGCGAACAAACAGGGACCTACGAGCAGTACTTC. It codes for CASEQTGTYEQYF.

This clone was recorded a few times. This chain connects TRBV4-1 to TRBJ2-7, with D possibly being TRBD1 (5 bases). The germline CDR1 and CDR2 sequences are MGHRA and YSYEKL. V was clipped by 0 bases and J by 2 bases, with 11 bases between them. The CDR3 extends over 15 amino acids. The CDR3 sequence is CASSQEQAGPYEQYF. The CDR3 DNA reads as TGCGCCAGCAGCCAAGAACAGGCCGGCCCCTACGAGCAGTACTTC.